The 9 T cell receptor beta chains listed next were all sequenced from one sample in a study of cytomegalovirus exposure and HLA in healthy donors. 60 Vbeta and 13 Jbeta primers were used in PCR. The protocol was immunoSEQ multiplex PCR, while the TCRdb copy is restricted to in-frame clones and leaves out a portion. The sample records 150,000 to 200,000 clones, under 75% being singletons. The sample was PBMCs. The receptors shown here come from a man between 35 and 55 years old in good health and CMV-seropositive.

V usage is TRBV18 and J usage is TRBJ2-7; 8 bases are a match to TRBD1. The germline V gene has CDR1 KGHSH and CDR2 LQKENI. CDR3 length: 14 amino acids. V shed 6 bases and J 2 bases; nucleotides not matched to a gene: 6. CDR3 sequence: CASSQGQGPYEQYF. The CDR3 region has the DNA TGTGCCAGCTCCCAAGGACAGGGACCCTACGAGCAGTACTTC. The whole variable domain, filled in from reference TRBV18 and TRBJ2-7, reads NAGVMQNPRHLVRRRGQEARLRCSPMKGHSHVYWYRQLPEEGLKFMVYLQKENIIDESGMPKERFSAEFPKEGPSILRIQQVVRGDSAAYFCASSQGQGPYEQYFGPGTRLTVT.

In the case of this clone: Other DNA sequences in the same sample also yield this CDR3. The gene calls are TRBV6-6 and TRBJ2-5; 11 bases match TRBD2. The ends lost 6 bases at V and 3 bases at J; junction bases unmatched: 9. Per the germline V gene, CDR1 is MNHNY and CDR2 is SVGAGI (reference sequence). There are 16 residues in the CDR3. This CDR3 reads CASRPGLAGGKETQYF. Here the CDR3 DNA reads TGTGCCAGCAGGCCCGGACTAGCGGGCGGCAAAGAGACCCAGTACTTC.

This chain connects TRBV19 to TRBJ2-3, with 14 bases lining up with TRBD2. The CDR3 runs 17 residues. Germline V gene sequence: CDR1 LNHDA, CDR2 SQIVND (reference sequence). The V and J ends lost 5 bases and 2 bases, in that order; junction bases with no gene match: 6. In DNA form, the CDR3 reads TGTGCCAGTAGTTCGGGACTAGCGGGGGTTTTCACAGATACGCAGTATTTT. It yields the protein CASSSGLAGVFTDTQYF.

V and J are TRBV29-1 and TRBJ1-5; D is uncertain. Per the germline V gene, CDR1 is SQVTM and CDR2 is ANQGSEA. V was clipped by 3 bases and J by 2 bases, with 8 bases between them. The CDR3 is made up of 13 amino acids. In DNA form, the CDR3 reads TGCAGCGTTGAGTGGGAGCGCAATCAGCCCCAGCATTTT. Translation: CSVEWERNQPQHF.

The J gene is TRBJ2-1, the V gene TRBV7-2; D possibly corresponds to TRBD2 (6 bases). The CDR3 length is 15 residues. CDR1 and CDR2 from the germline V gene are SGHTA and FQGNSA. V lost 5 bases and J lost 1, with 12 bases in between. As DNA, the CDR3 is TGTGCCAGCAGCCTCGTGGGGGGTTCCTACAATGAGCAGTTCTTC. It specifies CASSLVGGSYNEQFF.

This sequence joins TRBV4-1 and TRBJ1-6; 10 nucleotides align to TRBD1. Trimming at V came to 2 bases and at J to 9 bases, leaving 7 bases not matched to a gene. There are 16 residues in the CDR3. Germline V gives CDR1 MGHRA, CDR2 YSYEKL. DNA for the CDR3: TGCGCCAGCAGCCAACCGACAGGGGGCATCGGTTCACCCCTCCACTTT. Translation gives CASSQPTGGIGSPLHF.

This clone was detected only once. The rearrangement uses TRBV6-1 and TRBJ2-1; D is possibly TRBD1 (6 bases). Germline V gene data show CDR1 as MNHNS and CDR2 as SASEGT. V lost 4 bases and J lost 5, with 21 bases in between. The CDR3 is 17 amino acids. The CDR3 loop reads CASSGLELGGYHNEQFF. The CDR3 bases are TGTGCCAGCAGTGGACTCGAACTAGGGGGATACCACAATGAGCAGTTCTTC.

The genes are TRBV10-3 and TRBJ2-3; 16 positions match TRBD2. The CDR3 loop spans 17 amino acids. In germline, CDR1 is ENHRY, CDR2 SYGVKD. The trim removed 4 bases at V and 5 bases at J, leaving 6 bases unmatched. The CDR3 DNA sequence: TGTGCCATCAGTGCGGGACTAGCGGGGGGGCGTGGAGATACGCAGTATTTT. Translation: CAISAGLAGGRGDTQYF.

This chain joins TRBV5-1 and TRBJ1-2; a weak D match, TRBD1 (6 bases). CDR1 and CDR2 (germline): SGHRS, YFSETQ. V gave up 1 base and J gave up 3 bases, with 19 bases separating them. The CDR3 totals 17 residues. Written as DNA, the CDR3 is TGCGCCAGCAGCTTGAGAGCCACAGGGCGATTATACTATGGCTACACCTTC. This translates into CASSLRATGRLYYGYTF. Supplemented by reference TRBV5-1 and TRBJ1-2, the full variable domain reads KAGVTQTPRYLIKTRGQQVTLSCSPISGHRSVSWYQQTPGQGLQFLFEYFSETQRNKGNFPGRFSGRQFSNSRSEMNVSTLELGDSALYLCASSLRATGRLYYGYTFGSGTRLTVV.